The 20 T cell receptor beta chains reported below all come from one sample, sequenced in a study of OX40 agonist ivuxolimab in advanced cancers. Produced via immunoSEQ multiplex PCR; TCRdb's table is partial and in-frame only. The sample lists some 21,000 clones; approximately 87% were seen once. Source: CD4+ or CD8+ T cells sorted from blood, taken in a trial of the OX40 agonist ivuxolimab. These TCRs come from an adult with an advanced solid tumor such as melanoma, head and neck, liver or kidney cancer.

The CDR3 is CASRGRFLYF. In DNA, the CDR3 is TGTGCCAGCAGAGGTAGATTTTTGTACTTC. This sequence joins TRBV27 and TRBJ2-7; no definite D call. The CDR3 length is 10 residues. From germline, CDR1 is MNHEY and CDR2 SMNVEV (reference sequence). Trimming took off 6 bases at V and 12 bases at J, with 12 bases between the two ends.

As to this clone: The sample has other DNA sequences that encode this CDR3 too. The J gene is TRBJ1-1, the V gene TRBV2; D ambiguous. CDR1 is SNHLY and CDR2 is FYNNEI in the germline V gene. The CDR3 length is 10 residues. V lost 6 bases and J 7 bases, leaving 6 bases between the germline ends. CDR3 nucleotides: TGTGCCAGCAGCCTCGGTGAAGCTTTCTTT. It specifies CASSLGEAFF. Looking up the rest from reference TRBV2 and TRBJ1-1 gives the full variable domain: EPEVTQTPSHQVTQMGQEVILRCVPISNHLYFYWYRQILGQKVEFLVSFYNNEISEKSEIFDDQFSVERPDGSNFTLKIRSTKLEDSAMYFCASSLGEAFFGQGTRLTVV.

V gene TRBV19 combines with J gene TRBJ1-4; maybe TRBD1 (5 bases). Germline values: CDR1 LNHDA, CDR2 SQIVND (reference sequence). This CDR3 is 14 amino acids long. V lost 9 bases, J lost 7 bases, and 18 bases lay in between. The DNA for the CDR3 is TGTGCCAGCAAAAAGGCAGGGCAGACTGAAAAACTGTTTTTT. This codes for CASKKAGQTEKLFF.

J is TRBJ2-3 and V is TRBV18; a weak D match, TRBD1 (6 bases). The germline V gene has CDR1 KGHSH and CDR2 LQKENI. The CDR3 runs to 16 residues. V lost 2 bases and J 6 bases, leaving 18 bases between the germline ends. The CDR3 sequence is CASSPAFGGASDTQYF. In DNA, the CDR3 is TGTGCCAGCTCACCAGCCTTTGGGGGCGCCTCGGATACGCAGTATTTT.

The chain recombines TRBV10-3 with TRBJ2-4; D could derive from TRBD1 or TRBD2 (5 bases each). CDR1 and CDR2 from the germline V gene are ENHRY and SYGVKD. V was cut by 3 bases and J by 1 base, with 13 bases left in between. This CDR3 is built from 16 residues. CDR3 nucleotide sequence: TGTGCCATCAGTGAAGGGACCCTAGGGGCCAAAAACATTCAGTACTTC. Protein: CAISEGTLGAKNIQYF.

The chain carries TRBV28 and TRBJ2-1, with unresolved D. The CDR3 length is 12 residues. Trimming pared 1 base from V and 6 bases from J, leaving 4 bases between. Germline values: CDR1 MDHEN, CDR2 SYDVKM. The CDR3 bases are TGTGCCAGCAGTTTATTGGTCAATGAGCAGTTCTTC. It yields the protein CASSLLVNEQFF.

V is TRBV29-1 and J is TRBJ2-1, with 11 bases matching TRBD1. V lost 7 bases and J lost 4; bases outside the gene matches: 3. Germline CDR1 reads SQVTM; CDR2 reads ANQGSEA. There are 13 residues in the CDR3. The CDR3 DNA reads as TGCAGCGCGGGACAGGGGGGGTACAATGAGCAGTTCTTC. As protein: CSAGQGGYNEQFF.

The chain recombines TRBV9 with TRBJ1-3; perhaps TRBD1 as D (5 bases). Germline lookup yields CDR1 SGDLS and CDR2 YYNGEE. V was cut by 4 bases and J by 9 bases, with 17 bases left in between. The CDR3 has 14 amino acids. Written as DNA, the CDR3 is TGTGCCAGCAGCCCCCGCGGGGCCGGGGGCACCATATATTTT. Translated: CASSPRGAGGTIYF.

The chain carries TRBV6-5 and TRBJ1-2; maybe TRBD1 (5 bases). Trimming took 0 bases from V and 5 from J, leaving 13 bases between them. CDR3 length equals 15 residues. Germline V gene sequence: CDR1 MNHEY, CDR2 SVGAGI. CDR3 DNA: TGTGCCAGCAGTTACTCGATCGACAGCTTATATGGCTACACCTTC. Encoded protein: CASSYSIDSLYGYTF.

This sequence joins TRBV4-3 and TRBJ1-3; unclear D gene. V was shortened by 0 bases and J by 0 bases, with 6 bases between the two germline ends. Germline assignment: CDR1 LGHNA and CDR2 YSLEER. CDR3 size: 15 residues. The CDR3 DNA sequence: TGCGCCAGCAGCCAAGATAGGTTCTCTGGAAACACCATATATTTT. Translating gives CASSQDRFSGNTIYF.

This chain links TRBV6-1 with TRBJ2-6, with D maybe TRBD2 (6 bases). This CDR3 comprises 19 residues. Germline V CDR1 and CDR2: MNHNS, SASEGT. V lost 2 bases and J lost 2, with 19 bases in between. DNA of the CDR3: TGTGCCAGCAGTGAACGCGGGGTAGCCCTTTACGCTGGGGCCAACGTCCTGACTTTC. Protein sequence: CASSERGVALYAGANVLTF.

This clone came up once. V gene TRBV10-1 combines with J gene TRBJ2-7, with D tentatively TRBD1 (6 bases). The CDR3 is 12 amino acids. The ends were cut back, 8 bases at V and 5 bases at J, with 13 bases in the middle. In germline, CDR1 is WNHNN, CDR2 SYGVQD (reference sequence). This CDR3 reads CASQGNSNEQYF. The DNA for the CDR3 is TGCGCCAGCCAGGGGAATAGCAACGAGCAGTACTTC.

This clone was counted once. V usage is TRBV28 and J usage is TRBJ2-2, with 8 bases identical to TRBD1. V trimming: 2 bases; J trimming: 1 base; junction bases outside the gene matches: 0. In germline, CDR1 is MDHEN, CDR2 SYDVKM. The CDR3 has 15 residues. This chain's CDR3 is CASSLGTGNTGELFF. CDR3 in DNA: TGTGCCAGCAGTTTAGGGACAGGGAACACCGGGGAGCTGTTTTTT. The variable domain in full, completed from reference TRBV28 and TRBJ2-2, reads DVKVTQSSRYLVKRTGEKVFLECVQDMDHENMFWYRQDPGLGLRLIYFSYDVKMKEKGDIPEGYSVSREKKERFSLILESASTNQTSMYLCASSLGTGNTGELFFGEGSRLTVL.

This sequence joins TRBV5-1 and TRBJ2-7; 11 bases agree with TRBD1. The ends lost 4 bases at V and 2 bases at J; junction bases unmatched: 5. Germline CDR1 reads SGHRS; CDR2 reads YFSETQ. This CDR3 comprises 15 residues. The CDR3 sequence: CASSPDRGHTYEQYF. In DNA form, the CDR3 reads TGCGCCAGCAGCCCGGACAGGGGGCACACCTACGAGCAGTACTTC. The whole variable domain, remainder taken from reference TRBV5-1 and TRBJ2-7, is KAGVTQTPRYLIKTRGQQVTLSCSPISGHRSVSWYQQTPGQGLQFLFEYFSETQRNKGNFPGRFSGRQFSNSRSEMNVSTLELGDSALYLCASSPDRGHTYEQYFGPGTRLTVT.

The chain couples TRBV10-3 to TRBJ2-3; D not certain. Trimming cost V 8 bases and J 6 bases, with 9 bases left between them. The germline V gene encodes CDR1 ENHRY and CDR2 SYGVKD. The CDR3 runs 11 residues. CDR3 coding DNA: TGTGCCATCTTAAGCTCTGATACGCAGTATTTT. It encodes CAILSSDTQYF.

This chain uses TRBV4-3 with TRBJ1-2, with 8 bases that match TRBD1. V lost 0 bases and J lost 7; bases outside the gene matches: 4. Germline CDR1 reads LGHNA; CDR2 reads YSLEER. The CDR3 is 14 residues long. CDR3 sequence reads: CASSQESQGVGYTF. The CDR3 DNA reads as TGCGCCAGCAGCCAAGAGTCACAGGGGGTTGGCTACACCTTC.

The J gene is TRBJ1-1, the V gene TRBV19; D perhaps matches TRBD1 (5 bases). The CDR3 spans 12 residues. CDR1 is LNHDA and CDR2 is SQIVND in the germline V gene (reference sequence). Trimming removed 7 bases from V and 7 bases from J, with 13 bases in between. The CDR3 is CASIGQTDEAFF. DNA of the CDR3: TGTGCCAGTATTGGGCAGACAGATGAAGCTTTCTTT.

V is TRBV14 and J is TRBJ2-5; D not resolved. Looked up from germline, CDR1 is SGHDN and CDR2 is FVKESK. The CDR3 runs to 15 residues. The V end lost 0 bases, the J end lost 3 bases, and 11 bases lay between the germline ends. This CDR3 reads CASSQDRWQEETQYF. CDR3 bases: TGTGCCAGCAGCCAAGATAGGTGGCAGGAAGAGACCCAGTACTTC.

J is TRBJ1-5 and V is TRBV12-5; D is undetermined. The V gene lost 1 base and the J gene lost 4 bases, with 5 bases spanning the gap. The CDR3 runs to 13 residues. Germline V lookup: CDR1 LGHNT, CDR2 FRNRAP. The CDR3 nucleotides read TGTGCTAGTGGTTTGGGTCTGAATCAGCCCCAGCATTTT. Translated, it gives CASGLGLNQPQHF.

This chain connects TRBV27 to TRBJ2-1; 9 nucleotides agree with TRBD2. The V gene end was trimmed by 8 bases and the J gene end by 8 bases; junction bases not matched to a gene: 10. Germline V gene data show CDR1 as MNHEY and CDR2 as SMNVEV (reference sequence). The CDR3 is made up of 14 amino acids. The CDR3 protein is CASGGGAEGDEQFF. CDR3 in DNA: TGTGCCAGCGGCGGGGGGGCAGAAGGGGATGAGCAGTTCTTC.